Shown below are 30 T cell receptor beta chains from a single sample sequenced in a study of OX40 agonist ivuxolimab in advanced cancers. Here immunoSEQ multiplex PCR was the method, and the copy in TCRdb shows in-frame clones only, minus some. Of some 75,000 clones in the sample, roughly 80% are singletons; the top ten hold 2.1%. Sequenced material: CD4+ or CD8+ T cells sorted from blood, taken in a trial of the OX40 agonist ivuxolimab. The source of these receptors is an adult with an advanced solid tumor such as melanoma, head and neck, liver or kidney cancer.

The chain links TRBV4-1 to TRBJ2-7; 9 nucleotides agree with TRBD2. The CDR3 consists of 18 residues. The ends lost 0 bases at V and 1 base at J; junction bases unmatched: 10. Germline loops: CDR1 MGHRA, CDR2 YSYEKL. The DNA for the CDR3 is TGCGCCAGCAGCCAAGATCCGAGGGCTAGCGGGATATCCTACGAGCAGTACTTC. Translating it yields CASSQDPRASGISYEQYF.

The rearrangement joins TRBV19 to TRBJ2-5, with no clear D. This CDR3 has 14 residues. V shed 5 bases and J shed 2 bases, with 12 bases lying between them. The V gene's germline CDR1 is LNHDA and CDR2 SQIVND (reference sequence). In DNA, the CDR3 is TGTGCCAGTAGTGACCGACGTTCTCAAGAGACCCAGTACTTC. Its translation is CASSDRRSQETQYF.

The J gene is TRBJ1-3, the V gene TRBV2; D is uncertain. Germline CDR1 is SNHLY and CDR2 is FYNNEI. The CDR3 runs to 16 residues. Trimming took 2 bases from V and 3 from J, leaving 14 bases between them. Here the CDR3 DNA reads TGTGCCAGCAGTGAAACACGAGGCACGGGTGGAAACACCATATATTTT. Protein product: CASSETRGTGGNTIYF.

This rearrangement joins TRBV5-4 to TRBJ1-2; 9 bases map to TRBD1. This CDR3 is 14 amino acids long. The ends lost 4 bases at V and 4 bases at J; junction bases unmatched: 5. Germline CDR1 reads SGHNT; CDR2 reads YYREEE (reference sequence). The CDR3 coding sequence is TGTGCCAGCAGCCGGGACAGGGTAGCCTATGGCTACACCTTC. This gives the protein CASSRDRVAYGYTF.

To note about this clone: Additional DNA sequences in this sample encode the identical CDR3. The V gene is TRBV5-1, the J gene TRBJ2-5; D is undetermined. This CDR3 is built from 11 residues. Germline assignment: CDR1 SGHRS and CDR2 YFSETQ. The ends were cut back, 1 base at V and 3 bases at J, with 1 base in the middle. CDR3 bases: TGCGCCAGCAGCTTGAAAGAGACCCAGTACTTC. It encodes CASSLKETQYF.

The rearrangement uses TRBV5-1 and TRBJ1-2; D remains unclear. Per germline, CDR1 SGHRS and CDR2 YFSETQ. The length of the CDR3 is 15 residues. The V gene lost 4 bases and the J gene lost 0 bases, with 13 bases spanning the gap. The CDR3 spells CASSPDGQSNYGYTF. The CDR3 bases are TGCGCCAGCAGCCCGGACGGCCAGTCTAACTATGGCTACACCTTC.

V usage is TRBV5-6 and J usage is TRBJ2-3, with a weak D call TRBD2 (5 bases). The CDR3 extends over 16 amino acids. Germline V gene data show CDR1 as SGHDT and CDR2 as YYEEEE. The V and J ends lost 7 bases and 2 bases respectively, with 20 bases between them. For the CDR3, the DNA is TGTGCCAGCGCCCGTAGGCTTCGGGATACCACAGATACGCAGTATTTT. Translation gives CASARRLRDTTDTQYF.

On this clone: The same CDR3 arises from other DNA sequences in this sample as well. The chain uses TRBV14 and TRBJ2-6; D ambiguous. This CDR3 has 13 amino acids. Germline CDR1 and CDR2: SGHDN and FVKESK. V lost 4 bases and J lost 4, with 5 bases in between. The CDR3 spells CASSLSGANVLTF. The CDR3 bases are TGTGCCAGCAGCCTCTCAGGGGCCAACGTCCTGACTTTC. Filled out from reference TRBV14 and TRBJ2-6, the complete variable domain reads EAGVTQFPSHSVIEKGQTVTLRCDPISGHDNLYWYRRVMGKEIKFLLHFVKESKQDESGMPNNRFLAERTGGTYSTLKVQPAELEDSGVYFCASSLSGANVLTFGAGSRLTVL.

This sequence joins TRBV5-1 and TRBJ1-1; D is uncertain. The CDR3 loop spans 16 amino acids. Trimming removed 0 bases at V and 0 bases at J, with 12 bases between. Germline V gene data show CDR1 as SGHRS and CDR2 as YFSETQ. In nucleotides, the CDR3 is TGCGCCAGCAGCTTGGCTACAGATACCCTGAACACTGAAGCTTTCTTT. Encoded protein: CASSLATDTLNTEAFF.

The rearrangement uses TRBV5-8 and TRBJ1-5; unclear D gene. V was pared by 5 bases and J by 1 base, with 22 bases between. The CDR3 is made up of 18 amino acids. CDR1 and CDR2 (germline): SGHTS, YDEGEE. CDR3 coding DNA: TGTGCCAGCAGGTTCGTTGGCGTGCAATCGGGGAGCAATCAGCCCCAGCATTTT. This translates into CASRFVGVQSGSNQPQHF.

This chain uses TRBV28 with TRBJ1-5, with 10 positions matching TRBD1. The ends lost 5 bases at V and 5 bases at J; junction bases unmatched: 6. The CDR3 runs to 15 residues. CDR1 MDHEN and CDR2 SYDVKM come from the germline V gene. The CDR3 region has the DNA TGTGCCAGCAGTCGGGACAGGGGAGGTGATCAGCCCCAGCATTTT. It translates to CASSRDRGGDQPQHF.

The chain is built from TRBV27 and TRBJ1-4; D is unresolved. V was trimmed by 7 bases and J by 3 bases, leaving 15 bases between them. Per the germline V gene, CDR1 is MNHEY and CDR2 is SMNVEV (reference sequence). This CDR3 comprises 15 residues. The CDR3: CASTSYGASNEKLFF. CDR3 DNA: TGTGCCAGCACCTCTTATGGCGCCTCTAATGAAAAACTGTTTTTT. Together with reference TRBV27 and TRBJ1-4, the CDR3 gives the full variable domain: EAQVTQNPRYLITVTGKKLTVTCSQNMNHEYMSWYRQDPGLGLRQIYYSMNVEVTDKGDVPEGYKVSRKEKRNFPLILESPSPNQTSLYFCASTSYGASNEKLFFGSGTQLSVL.

A few counts support this clone. The chain has TRBV19 and TRBJ1-5; D is undetermined. V lost 4 bases, J lost 3 bases, and 22 bases lay in between. The CDR3 totals 18 residues. From germline, CDR1 is LNHDA and CDR2 SQIVND (reference sequence). CDR3 sequence reads: CASSTLSPLREYNQPQHF. In nucleotides, the CDR3 is TGTGCCAGTAGTACCCTAAGTCCCCTCCGAGAATACAATCAGCCCCAGCATTTT. The variable domain in full, with the rest retrieved from reference TRBV19 and TRBJ1-5, is DGGITQSPKYLFRKEGQNVTLSCEQNLNHDAMYWYRQDPGQGLRLIYYSQIVNDFQKGDIAEGYSVSREKKESFPLTVTSAQKNPTAFYLCASSTLSPLREYNQPQHFGDGTRLSIL.

The chain has TRBV7-2 and TRBJ2-5; D assignment may be TRBD1 or TRBD2 (5 bases each). CDR1 is SGHTA, CDR2 FQGNSA, per germline. Deletions cut 1 base from V and 2 bases from J, with 11 bases between. CDR3 length equals 15 residues. The CDR3: CASSLGGSGQETQYF. Written as DNA, the CDR3 is TGTGCCAGCAGCTTAGGGGGGAGCGGACAAGAGACCCAGTACTTC.

In this sample, this clone turned up once. The chain links TRBV30 to TRBJ1-4, with D hard to call. CDR3 size: 13 residues. In germline, CDR1 is GTSNPN, CDR2 SVGIG (reference sequence). Trimming shortened V by 4 bases and J by 11 bases, and 17 bases separated the two germline ends. This CDR3 is CAWTSFGAEKLFF. The CDR3 region has the DNA TGTGCCTGGACCTCGTTCGGCGCTGAGAAACTGTTTTTT.

The rearrangement links TRBV27 to TRBJ2-5; TRBD2 aligns across 9 bases. The CDR3 covers 18 residues. V lost 4 bases to trimming and J lost 1 base; unmatched junction nucleotides: 13. The germline V gene has CDR1 MNHEY and CDR2 SMNVEV (reference sequence). CDR3 loop: CASSSLTLGLALQETQYF. In nucleotides, the CDR3 is TGTGCCAGCAGTTCCCTCACCCTGGGACTAGCACTCCAAGAGACCCAGTACTTC.

The rearrangement uses TRBV5-1 and TRBJ1-4; D uncertain. Trimming took 1 base from V and 0 from J, leaving 4 bases between them. Looked up from germline, CDR1 is SGHRS and CDR2 is YFSETQ. CDR3 size: 14 residues. CDR3: CASSLHPTNEKLFF. CDR3 nucleotide sequence: TGCGCCAGCAGCTTGCACCCAACTAATGAAAAACTGTTTTTT.

The chain has TRBV2 and TRBJ1-1; D unresolved. This CDR3 has 13 amino acids. Trimming took 10 bases from V and 5 from J, leaving 17 bases between them. Germline V gene lookup returns CDR1 SNHLY and CDR2 FYNNEI. The CDR3, as DNA: TGTGCCACGGTGAGGGATGTGGTTACTGAAGCTTTCTTT. Translating it yields CATVRDVVTEAFF.

The V call is TRBV28, the J call TRBJ2-3, with D possibly being TRBD1 (6 bases). Per the germline V gene, CDR1 is MDHEN and CDR2 is SYDVKM. There are 16 residues in the CDR3. V lost 5 bases to trimming and J lost 4 bases, with 19 bases between them. CDR3 DNA sequence: TGTGCCAGCAGTCCCAACTATCCCCCAGGGGCAGATACGCAGTATTTT. Translation: CASSPNYPPGADTQYF.

The chain recombines TRBV7-8 with TRBJ2-2; TRBD1 aligns across 8 bases. The length of the CDR3 is 13 residues. CDR1 and CDR2 (germline): SGHVS, FQNEAQ. With 10 bases clipped from V and 2 bases from J, the junction kept 3 bases outside the gene matches. The CDR3 is CANTGGNTGELFF. CDR3 nucleotide sequence: TGTGCCAACACAGGGGGAAACACCGGGGAGCTGTTTTTT.

In its sample, this clone was seen once. The rearrangement uses TRBV5-1 and TRBJ2-1; no definite D call. CDR3 length equals 13 residues. The germline CDR1 and CDR2 sequences are SGHRS and YFSETQ. Trimming removed 1 base from V and 5 bases from J, with 7 bases in between. CDR3 nucleotide sequence: TGCGCCAGCAGCTTGTTTACAGACAATGAGCAGTTCTTC. This encodes CASSLFTDNEQFF.

The chain employs TRBV5-5 and TRBJ1-6, with D possibly TRBD1 on 5 matching bases. Trimming left V 4 bases short and J 10 bases short, with 15 bases between. The CDR3 spans 14 residues. Looked up from germline, CDR1 is SGHKS and CDR2 is YYEKEE (reference sequence). The CDR3 nucleotides are TGTGCCAGCAGCGAATACTCAGGGAAATCACCCCTCCACTTT. This encodes CASSEYSGKSPLHF.

V usage is TRBV27 and J usage is TRBJ2-6, with 7 bases fitting TRBD1. V shed 6 bases, J shed 0 bases, and the junction held 2 bases outside the gene matches. Germline V gene data show CDR1 as MNHEY and CDR2 as SMNVEV (reference sequence). CDR3 size: 15 residues. The CDR3 coding sequence is TGTGCCAGCAGACAGGGGCCCTCTGGGGCCAACGTCCTGACTTTC. The encoded protein is CASRQGPSGANVLTF.

The chain combines TRBV6-5 with TRBJ2-1; 7 bases are shared with TRBD1. V shed 5 bases, J shed 7 bases, and the junction held 5 bases outside the gene matches. CDR1 and CDR2 from the germline V gene are MNHEY and SVGAGI. This CDR3 contains 13 residues. For the CDR3, the DNA is TGTGCCAGCAGTGCGAGCAGGGGGAATGAGCAGTTCTTC. It translates to CASSASRGNEQFF.

This clone was recorded only once. This sequence joins TRBV29-1 and TRBJ2-7; 9 bases agree with TRBD1. Germline V gene lookup returns CDR1 SQVTM and CDR2 ANQGSEA. The CDR3 length is 15 residues. V lost 3 bases, J lost 0 bases, and 6 bases stayed unmatched. The CDR3 sequence is CSVDGAGQGSYEQYF. CDR3 DNA sequence: TGCAGCGTTGATGGAGCGGGACAGGGCTCCTACGAGCAGTACTTC.

V is TRBV5-1 and J is TRBJ2-2; D may be TRBD1 or TRBD2 (6 bases each). CDR1 and CDR2 from the germline V gene are SGHRS and YFSETQ. The CDR3 covers 14 residues. V lost 7 bases and J lost 4, with 14 bases in between. The CDR3 DNA is TGCGCCAGCGAGGGGGGCCGGGGCACCGGGGAGCTGTTTTTT. It is translated as CASEGGRGTGELFF.

The chain recombines TRBV6-6 with TRBJ1-5; TRBD1 matches at 9 bases. Trimming at V came to 5 bases and at J to 3 bases, leaving 8 bases not matched to a gene. Germline lookup yields CDR1 MNHNY and CDR2 SVGAGI (reference sequence). The CDR3 totals 16 residues. CDR3 in DNA: TGTGCCAGCAGTAAAGGACAGGGGAACGACAATCAGCCCCAGCATTTT. This encodes CASSKGQGNDNQPQHF.

The J gene is TRBJ2-2, the V gene TRBV7-2; D might be TRBD1 or TRBD2, each matching 6 bases. CDR1 and CDR2 (germline): SGHTA, FQGNSA. The CDR3 sequence is 18 residues long. V lost 2 bases and J 5 bases, leaving 21 bases between the germline ends. The CDR3 nucleotides read TGTGCCAGCAGCTTAAGGTTTGGTGGCGGGACACGAACCGGGGAGCTGTTTTTT. This codes for CASSLRFGGGTRTGELFF.

The sample holds a few counts of this clone. The CDR3 reads CASSARRMTSMGEQFF. The CDR3 DNA is TGCGCCAGCAGCGCACGAAGGATGACTAGCATGGGTGAGCAGTTCTTC. This sequence joins TRBV5-1 and TRBJ2-1, with 7 bases that match TRBD2. CDR3 length: 16 residues. V dropped 4 bases and J dropped 9; count of bases not matched to a gene: 16. CDR1 and CDR2 (germline): SGHRS, YFSETQ.

The chain combines TRBV28 with TRBJ2-4, with 7 bases aligning to TRBD1. The V gene's germline CDR1 is MDHEN and CDR2 SYDVKM. The CDR3 totals 15 residues. J lost 7 bases, V lost 5 bases, and 11 bases had no gene match. CDR3 bases: TGTGCCAGCAGTAACACAGGGGCCCGAGGGAACATTCAGTACTTC. Protein product: CASSNTGARGNIQYF.